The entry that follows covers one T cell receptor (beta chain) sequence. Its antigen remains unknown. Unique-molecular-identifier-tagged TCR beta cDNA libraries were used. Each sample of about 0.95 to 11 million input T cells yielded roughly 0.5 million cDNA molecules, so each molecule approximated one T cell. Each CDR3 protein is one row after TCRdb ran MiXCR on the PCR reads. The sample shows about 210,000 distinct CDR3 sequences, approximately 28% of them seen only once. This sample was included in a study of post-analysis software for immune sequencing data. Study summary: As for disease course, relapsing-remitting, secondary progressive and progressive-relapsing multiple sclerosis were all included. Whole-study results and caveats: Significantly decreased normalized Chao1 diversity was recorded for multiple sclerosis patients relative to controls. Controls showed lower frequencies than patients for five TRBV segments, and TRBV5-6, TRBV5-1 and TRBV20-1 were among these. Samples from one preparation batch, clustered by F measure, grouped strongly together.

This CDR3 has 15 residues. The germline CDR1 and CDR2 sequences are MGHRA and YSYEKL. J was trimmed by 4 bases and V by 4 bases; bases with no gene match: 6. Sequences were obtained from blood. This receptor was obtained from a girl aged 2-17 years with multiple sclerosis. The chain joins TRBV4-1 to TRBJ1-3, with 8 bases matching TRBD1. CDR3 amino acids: CASSPAGTGGNTIYF. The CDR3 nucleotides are TGCGCCAGCAGCCCAGCGGGGACAGGAGGAAACACCATATATTTT.